Below, 31 T cell receptor beta chains from the same sample are listed, as sequenced in a study of Ad26.COV2.S vaccination and SARS-CoV-2 variants. Treatment in this sample: about 20 received Ad26.COV2.S at low or high dose, single or two shots; about 5 received placebo; per-sample allocation not given. Samples came from day 63 after the first vaccine or placebo injection. Profiling relied on immunoSEQ multiplex PCR, and the TCRdb table lists in-frame clones only, not all of them. The sample records approximately 400,000 clones, under 90% being singletons. Specimen: peripheral blood, collected in a trial of Ad26.COV2.S vaccine versus placebo. The receptors stem from a person aged 18 to 65 who received the Ad26.COV2.S COVID-19 vaccine or a placebo.

The chain employs TRBV6-2 or TRBV6-3 and TRBJ1-2; possibly TRBD1 for D (5 bases). This CDR3 is 13 amino acids long. Trimming left V 3 bases short and J 8 bases short, with 13 bases between. Per germline, CDR1 MNHEY and CDR2 SVGEGT. The CDR3 DNA is TGTGCCAGCAGTTATGCAGGGTATTCCGGCTACACCTTC. Protein sequence: CASSYAGYSGYTF.

The V gene is TRBV5-1, the J gene TRBJ2-7; D is unresolved. V lost 0 bases and J lost 2, with 15 bases in between. Germline loops: CDR1 SGHRS, CDR2 YFSETQ. The CDR3 length is 16 residues. The CDR3 DNA follows: TGCGCCAGCAGCTTGGACGCGGTTGCCGCGACCTACGAGCAGTACTTC. Translation: CASSLDAVAATYEQYF.

This sequence joins TRBV9 and TRBJ1-1; D unresolved. This CDR3 has 14 amino acids. The V end lost 4 bases, the J end lost 0 bases, and 10 bases lay between the germline ends. Germline V gives CDR1 SGDLS, CDR2 YYNGEE. CDR3 residues: CASSPRRLNTEAFF. The CDR3 DNA reads as TGTGCCAGCAGCCCCAGACGTTTGAACACTGAAGCTTTCTTT.

The genes are TRBV19 and TRBJ1-2; 7 nucleotides match TRBD1. Unmatched junction bases numbered 10, after V lost 7 bases and J lost 2 bases. CDR1 is LNHDA and CDR2 is SQIVND in the germline V gene (reference sequence). The CDR3 covers 15 residues. The DNA for the CDR3 is TGTGCCAGTATGGGAGGACAGGTCCGAAACTATGGCTACACCTTC. Residues: CASMGGQVRNYGYTF.

The V and J genes are TRBV9 and TRBJ2-3, with 10 positions matching TRBD1. V lost 7 bases, J lost 3 bases, and 8 bases stayed unmatched. The CDR3 is made up of 15 amino acids. From germline, CDR1 is SGDLS and CDR2 YYNGEE. The CDR3 sequence: CASGREGQGTDTQYF. CDR3 DNA sequence: TGTGCCAGCGGTAGGGAGGGACAGGGGACAGATACGCAGTATTTT.

The chain has TRBV18 and TRBJ1-5, with D tentatively TRBD1 (6 bases). Looked up from germline, CDR1 is KGHSH and CDR2 is LQKENI. Trimming took 6 bases from V and 3 from J, leaving 9 bases between them. The CDR3 has 13 amino acids. This CDR3 reads CASSRDINQPQHF. CDR3 DNA sequence: TGTGCCAGCTCCCGGGACATCAATCAGCCCCAGCATTTT. Supplemented by reference TRBV18 and TRBJ1-5, the full variable domain reads NAGVMQNPRHLVRRRGQEARLRCSPMKGHSHVYWYRQLPEEGLKFMVYLQKENIIDESGMPKERFSAEFPKEGPSILRIQQVVRGDSAAYFCASSRDINQPQHFGDGTRLSIL.

This sequence joins TRBV7-3 and TRBJ2-1; 7 nucleotides agree with TRBD1. CDR3 length equals 15 residues. The J segment lost 8 bases and the V segment lost 5 bases, leaving 12 bases of the junction unmatched. Looked up from germline, CDR1 is SGHTA and CDR2 is FQGTGA. DNA of the CDR3: TGTGCCAGCAGCCTGGTGGGTACAGGGGCGGATGAGCAGTTCTTC. Protein sequence: CASSLVGTGADEQFF.

This chain uses TRBV9 with TRBJ1-2, with D hard to call. The V gene's germline CDR1 is SGDLS and CDR2 YYNGEE. V lost 4 bases and J 7 bases, leaving 20 bases between the germline ends. The CDR3 is 15 amino acids. As DNA, the CDR3 is TGTGCCAGCAGCCCCGAGAGAGGGTACGGTGTTGGCTACACCTTC. It specifies CASSPERGYGVGYTF.

This chain joins TRBV5-4 and TRBJ1-2; D remains ambiguous. This CDR3 has 15 residues. Trimming removed 4 bases from V and 8 bases from J, with 21 bases in between. The germline gives CDR1 SGHNT, CDR2 YYREEE (reference sequence). The CDR3 bases are TGTGCCAGCAGCGCGACCACTTTCCCTACTCAGGGCTACACCTTC. Translation gives CASSATTFPTQGYTF.

The chain is built from TRBV7-9 and TRBJ2-5; 9 positions match TRBD2. Unmatched junction bases numbered 12, after V lost 5 bases and J lost 5 bases. CDR3 length equals 16 residues. Germline values: CDR1 SEHNR, CDR2 FQNEAQ (reference sequence). The CDR3, as DNA: TGTGCCAGCAGCCCTCCGGGGCGGGGGGGCCTGGAGACCCAGTACTTC. Amino acid sequence: CASSPPGRGGLETQYF.

The rearrangement links TRBV16 to TRBJ1-6, with D tentatively TRBD1 (5 bases). The CDR3 loop spans 17 amino acids. Between the trimmed V and J ends, which lost 0 bases and 7 bases, there was a span of 16 bases. Germline V gene sequence: CDR1 KGHSY, CDR2 FQNENV. The CDR3 region has the DNA TGTGCCAGCAGCCAATCGAATTACGGGGGTTGGAATTCACCCCTCCACTTT. This sequence encodes CASSQSNYGGWNSPLHF.

About this clone itself: The sample holds other DNA sequences that translate to the same CDR3. The chain uses TRBV30 and TRBJ2-7; the D is unclear. Germline V lookup: CDR1 GTSNPN, CDR2 SVGIG (reference sequence). The CDR3 contains 11 residues. The ends were cut back, 3 bases at V and 7 bases at J, with 10 bases in the middle. CDR3 sequence (DNA): TGTGCCTGGAGCGTATCCGGGGAGCAGTACTTC. This sequence encodes CAWSVSGEQYF. The whole variable domain, filled in from reference TRBV30 and TRBJ2-7, reads SQTIHQWPATLVQPVGSPLSLECTVEGTSNPNLYWYRQAAGRGLQLLFYSVGIGQISSEVPQNLSASRPQDRQFILSSKKLLLSDSGFYLCAWSVSGEQYFGPGTRLTVT.

The CDR3 protein is CASSPGLASGEQFF. In nucleotides, the CDR3 is TGTGCCAGCAGCCCGGGACTAGCTTCTGGGGAGCAGTTCTTC. V usage is TRBV7-9 and J usage is TRBJ2-1; 9 nucleotides match TRBD2. Germline CDR1 and CDR2: SEHNR and FQNEAQ (reference sequence). CDR3 size: 14 residues. Germline trimming cut 5 bases from V and 10 bases from J; bases unmatched to any gene: 9.

CDR3 nucleotides: TGTGCCAGCAGCGCCACTAGTTGGGGAGAGACCCAGTACTTC. Translation gives CASSATSWGETQYF. This chain connects TRBV7-2 to TRBJ2-5; tentative D call: TRBD2 (5 bases). The ends were cut back, 5 bases at V and 4 bases at J, with 14 bases in the middle. The CDR3 consists of 14 residues. Germline V gene sequence: CDR1 SGHTA, CDR2 FQGNSA.

This clone came up once. This chain uses TRBV27 with TRBJ2-2; D might be TRBD1 (5 bases). Germline CDR1 and CDR2: MNHEY and SMNVEV (reference sequence). V gave up 1 base and J gave up 4 bases, with 10 bases separating them. This CDR3 spans 15 amino acids. This CDR3 is CASSLYTGVTGELFF. The CDR3 region has the DNA TGTGCCAGCAGTTTATACACAGGTGTCACCGGGGAGCTGTTTTTT.

The genes are TRBV19 and TRBJ2-1; D might be TRBD1 (5 bases). The CDR3 extends over 16 amino acids. V was shortened by 3 bases and J by 5 bases, with 17 bases between the two germline ends. In germline, CDR1 is LNHDA, CDR2 SQIVND (reference sequence). In DNA form, the CDR3 reads TGTGCCAGTAGTATCCAAGCATCAGGGATCCACAATGAGCAGTTCTTC. Translating it yields CASSIQASGIHNEQFF.

The V gene is TRBV7-2, the J gene TRBJ2-3, with 10 bases aligning to TRBD2. The ends lost 2 bases at V and 1 base at J; junction bases unmatched: 6. Looked up from germline, CDR1 is SGHTA and CDR2 is FQGNSA. CDR3 size: 17 residues. CDR3 sequence reads: CASSLILAGEGTDTQYF. CDR3 DNA sequence: TGTGCCAGCAGCTTAATCCTAGCGGGGGAGGGCACAGATACGCAGTATTTT.

This chain links TRBV29-1 with TRBJ2-2; D is possibly TRBD1 or TRBD2 (7 bases each). The CDR3 is made up of 16 amino acids. From germline, CDR1 is SQVTM and CDR2 ANQGSEA. The V gene lost 4 bases and the J gene lost 5 bases, with 20 bases spanning the gap. The CDR3 region has the DNA TGCAGCGTTGTGGGAACAGGGGAGGGAGGGACCGGGGAGCTGTTTTTT. Its protein product is CSVVGTGEGGTGELFF.

With regard to this clone: Within the sample, other DNA sequences also encode this same CDR3. The chain employs TRBV27 and TRBJ2-1; D gene ambiguous. CDR1 is MNHEY, CDR2 SMNVEV, per germline (reference sequence). V lost 0 bases to trimming and J lost 1 base, with 1 base between them. The CDR3 consists of 13 residues. Here the CDR3 DNA reads TGTGCCAGCAGTTTATCATCCTACAATGAGCAGTTCTTC. This translates into CASSLSSYNEQFF.

The chain links TRBV4-3 to TRBJ2-7; perhaps TRBD2 as D (5 bases). This CDR3 is 14 amino acids long. V lost 1 base, J lost 2 bases, and 9 bases lay in between. The germline V gene encodes CDR1 LGHNA and CDR2 YSLEER. CDR3 nucleotide sequence: TGCGCCAGCAGCCAAGGCCGGGGAGCCTACGAGCAGTACTTC. Its protein product is CASSQGRGAYEQYF.

V and J are TRBV4-1 and TRBJ2-3; D unresolved. Germline assignment: CDR1 MGHRA and CDR2 YSYEKL. Between the trimmed V and J ends, which lost 7 bases and 2 bases, there was a span of 10 bases. The CDR3 length is 13 residues. CDR3 residues: CASTRAATDTQYF. Here the CDR3 DNA reads TGCGCCAGCACCCGGGCCGCCACAGATACGCAGTATTTT.

This rearrangement joins TRBV5-4 to TRBJ2-1; the D gene could be TRBD1 or TRBD2 (6 bases each). Germline V lookup: CDR1 SGHNT, CDR2 YYREEE (reference sequence). The CDR3 runs 15 residues. V dropped 2 bases and J dropped 8 bases, with 17 bases sitting between them. The CDR3 nucleotides are TGTGCCAGCAGCTTTTATCTGGTACGGGGGCATGAGCAGTTCTTC. It is translated as CASSFYLVRGHEQFF.

The chain employs TRBV19 and TRBJ1-1, with unresolved D. The CDR3 has 13 residues. Trimming pared 3 bases from V and 2 bases from J, leaving 7 bases between. CDR1 LNHDA and CDR2 SQIVND come from the germline V gene (reference sequence). CDR3 loop: CASSMSGNTEAFF. CDR3 nucleotides: TGTGCCAGTAGTATGTCGGGAAACACTGAAGCTTTCTTT.

The chain is built from TRBV7-3 and TRBJ2-2; no clear D. Looked up from germline, CDR1 is SGHTA and CDR2 is FQGTGA. The CDR3 spans 13 residues. V was trimmed by 1 base and J by 5 bases, leaving 5 bases between them. The CDR3, as DNA: TGTGCCAGCAGCTTAATGGGGACCGGGGAGCTGTTTTTT. Translated, it gives CASSLMGTGELFF.

The chain employs TRBV7-9 and TRBJ1-1; the D is unclear. This CDR3 is 15 amino acids long. The ends were cut back, 3 bases at V and 4 bases at J, with 15 bases in the middle. CDR1 is SEHNR, CDR2 FQNEAQ, per germline (reference sequence). This CDR3 is CASSFGGSLGTEAFF. Here the CDR3 DNA reads TGTGCCAGCAGCTTCGGAGGGTCCCTGGGCACTGAAGCTTTCTTT.

This chain links TRBV18 with TRBJ1-2, with D unresolved. Germline V gene data show CDR1 as KGHSH and CDR2 as LQKENI. The CDR3 length is 17 residues. Trimming left V 5 bases short and J 5 bases short, with 24 bases between. CDR3 coding DNA: TGTGCCAGCTCATCAAAAGACCACCGGGCCATCAGATATGGCTACACCTTC. Amino acid sequence: CASSSKDHRAIRYGYTF.

The chain joins TRBV7-3 to TRBJ2-2, with D unclear. There are 13 residues in the CDR3. Deletions cut 6 bases from V and 5 bases from J, with 10 bases between. In germline, CDR1 is SGHTA, CDR2 FQGTGA. The CDR3 region is CASSSQRTGELFF. The CDR3 DNA sequence: TGTGCCAGCAGTTCCCAACGAACCGGGGAGCTGTTTTTT.

This clone occurred once. V usage is TRBV4-1 and J usage is TRBJ2-2; D might be TRBD1 or TRBD2, each matching 5 bases. CDR1 is MGHRA, CDR2 YSYEKL, per germline. V lost 7 bases to trimming and J lost 2 bases, with 17 bases between them. The CDR3 is made up of 16 amino acids. The CDR3 region is CASNLPGRRNTGELFF. CDR3 coding DNA: TGCGCCAGCAACCTCCCGGGACGGAGAAACACCGGGGAGCTGTTTTTT.

V and J are TRBV29-1 and TRBJ1-1, with 9 bases identical to TRBD1. This CDR3 contains 12 residues. The V gene end was trimmed by 6 bases and the J gene end by 8 bases; junction bases not matched to a gene: 7. Germline CDR1 SQVTM, CDR2 ANQGSEA. The DNA of the CDR3 is TGCAGCGTCAGGACAGGGGTAGTCGAAGCTTTCTTT. As protein: CSVRTGVVEAFF.

CDR3 sequence: CASSSGHLNEKLFF. CDR3 DNA sequence: TGTGCCAGCAGCTCGGGACACCTTAATGAAAAACTGTTTTTT. This chain connects TRBV12-1 to TRBJ1-4; the listed D gene, TRBD1, was not tested against the DNA. TRBV12-1 is reported as a pseudogene. The CDR3 spans 14 residues.

The gene calls are TRBV27 and TRBJ2-7, with D maybe TRBD1 (7 bases). The length of the CDR3 is 14 residues. The germline V gene has CDR1 MNHEY and CDR2 SMNVEV (reference sequence). The ends were cut back, 9 bases at V and 2 bases at J, with 17 bases in the middle. The CDR3 protein is CASAQGGGTYEQYF. The DNA for the CDR3 is TGTGCCAGTGCCCAGGGGGGAGGAACCTACGAGCAGTACTTC.